This T cell receptor beta chain originates from a study of CD8+ T cells in alopecia areata. Collection of lesional scalp punch biopsies and peripheral blood was performed in alopecia areata patients. The CDR3 runs to 16 residues. The germline V gene has CDR1 LNHDA and CDR2 SQIVND (reference sequence). V was shortened by 7 bases and J by 0 bases, with 13 bases between the two germline ends. Reverse transcribed after extraction, RNA yielded cDNA as the sequencing template. The table came from immunoSEQ multiplex PCR; TCRdb's copy has only in-frame clones and leaves some out. The table has tens of thousands of clones, approximately 45% seen once.

Sequencing used CD8+ T cells sorted from blood, obtained at week 0. This receptor was taken from a human donor with alopecia areata. The chain carries TRBV19 and TRBJ2-6, with D perhaps matching TRBD2 (6 bases). The CDR3 loop is CASMEGYNSGANVLTF. The CDR3 nucleotides read TGTGCCAGTATGGAGGGCTACAACTCTGGGGCCAACGTCCTGACTTTC.